This T cell receptor (beta chain) came from a study of T cell responses to AZD1222 COVID-19 vaccine (TCRdb year 2021). For the study in its entirety: A total of 233 trial participants underwent TCR sequencing, of whom about 200 had received two doses of AZD1222 and 26 had received two doses of the MenACWY control vaccine. Trial participants were enrolled into age subgroups of 18-55, 56-69 and 70-plus years, which contained about 150, 27 and 61 TCR-sequenced participants, respectively.

In regard to this clone: Its antigen is currently not known. No base qualities exist here, and no much larger clone lies one base off it.

Spanning cysteine to phenylalanine, the CDR3 consists of 13 amino acids. Solely the CDR3 DNA is kept, with 39 bases framed from the first base. CDR1 and CDR2, per the germline V gene, are SGHAT and FQNNGV. V sheds 1 base and J sheds 5 bases, leaving 8 bases between their ends. Findings and caveats that apply to the study as a whole: The vaccine-associated CD4 TCRs covered the entire spike protein, and the dominant responses fell in regions 160-218 and 743-854. Conclusions about previously exposed vaccinees are limited, since just six or seven AZD1222 recipients were seropositive for SARS-CoV-2 at baseline. Participants were mostly white British and included more females than males, and it was suggested by the authors that clonal diversity may have been underestimated. Nearly half of unique spike-specific TCRs reportedly recognized epitopes outside regions mutated in the B.1.351 and B.1.1.7 variants. In the small 56-69-year group, the increase in depth fell short of significance, most likely because of low power. Spike-specific TCR breadth and depth rose significantly after two AZD1222 doses compared with day 0 and with MenACWY recipients. No day 14 peak-response samples were available, so repertoires were characterized only after the peak T cell response.

Sample time point, as interpreted from the label and publication: about 28 days (+/-7) after the second vaccine dose. AZD1222 recipients with second doses at about 4 weeks or about 12 weeks were pooled, because spike-specific TCR depth and breadth did not differ between schedules. Vaccinee samples came from UK trials COV001 and COV002, including a single-blind randomized controlled phase 2/3 trial of AZD1222 (ChAdOx1 nCoV-19) in healthy adults. For TCRbeta chain sequencing, PBMC samples from trial participants were taken at day 0 and at day 28 after the second dose. The CDR3 regions of human TCRbeta chains were subjected to immunosequencing. The authors' pipeline ran thus. Repertoire TCRs were checked for matches against a reference library of SARS-CoV-2-specific TCRs that had been generated using the MIRA antigen-specificity platform. Breadth was defined as the fraction of unique TCRs that were SARS-CoV-2-associated, and depth was defined as the fraction of total T cells that were SARS-CoV-2-associated. Using the MIRA data, every spike-specific TCR was mapped to the spike region that the TCR reacted to and assigned to either a CD4 or a CD8 class. Log10-transformed breadth and depth values were compared by one-way ANOVA with Sidak's multiple comparisons tests. TCRdb limited this immuneACCESS table to in-frame rearrangements with V and J called. A share of clones is missing; checked studies link under half to unresolved V genes, and the rest is unexplained. V and J calls and clone size are copied from that table; D and trimming were computed from the DNA. Across this sample there are more than 150,000 clones, with 92% seen only once. About 1.9% of the sample lies in the top ten.

Specimen: peripheral blood, collected 28 days after the second AZD1222 dose. This TCR derives from an adult who received the AZD1222 COVID-19 vaccine. The rearranged segments are TRBV11-2 and TRBJ2-5; no confident D gene assignment can be made. The nucleotide sequence reads TGTGCCAGCAGCTTAGGTCCCTATGAGACCCAGTACTTC. It translates as CASSLGPYETQYF.